Ten or more counts support the clone carrying this T cell receptor (beta chain). Its antigen is not known. The ends were cut back, 0 bases at V and 4 bases at J, with 6 bases in the middle. This CDR3 comprises 13 residues. Germline V CDR1 and CDR2: LGHDT, YNNKEL (reference sequence). This sample was taken from a study of early T cells in non-severe SARS-CoV-2 infection. Study in general: Sequencing of unsorted whole blood was done on bulk RNA, leaving chains unpaired.

Study-wide points: Anti-spike CD8 responses were favored by VDJdb matching, which missed private and CD4 specificities.

Individually, cDNA molecules had unique molecular identifiers attached to them. TCRdb reprocessed the 5' RACE reads via MiXCR and lists one record per CDR3 protein. Seen here are fewer than 35,000 distinct CDR3 sequences, roughly 9.2% observed once, and the top ten hold under 15%. The V and J genes are TRBV3-1 and TRBJ2-5; possible D gene TRBD1, 6 bases. Source material: whole blood. The clonotype comes from an adult who was a healthcare worker with PCR-confirmed SARS-CoV-2 infection or an uninfected control (not recorded which). The CDR3 sequence is CASSQEGGETQYF. Written as DNA, the CDR3 is TGTGCCAGCAGCCAAGAAGGGGGAGAGACCCAGTACTTC.